This T cell receptor beta chain was sequenced for a study of PD-L1 blockade in urothelial cancer. Study information: Reported median T cell count for blood samples was some 140,000.

Time point defined: pretreatment peripheral blood. Assay: immunoSEQ multiplex PCR; the TCRdb copy retains only in-frame clones and omits some. The sample consists of around 63,000 clones, approximately 80% of them appearing once. V was shortened by 6 bases and J by 1 base, with 7 bases between the two germline ends. The CDR3 runs 12 residues. CDR1 is MNHNS and CDR2 is SASEGT in the germline V gene. This sequence was found in a man aged 65-85 years with urothelial cancer. This chain links TRBV6-1 with TRBJ2-7; D is unresolved. Sequenced here: PBMCs, sampled around atezolizumab (anti-PD-L1) treatment. The CDR3 DNA is TGTGCCAGCAGGTTCCTATCCTACGAGCAGTACTTC. This codes for CASRFLSYEQYF.